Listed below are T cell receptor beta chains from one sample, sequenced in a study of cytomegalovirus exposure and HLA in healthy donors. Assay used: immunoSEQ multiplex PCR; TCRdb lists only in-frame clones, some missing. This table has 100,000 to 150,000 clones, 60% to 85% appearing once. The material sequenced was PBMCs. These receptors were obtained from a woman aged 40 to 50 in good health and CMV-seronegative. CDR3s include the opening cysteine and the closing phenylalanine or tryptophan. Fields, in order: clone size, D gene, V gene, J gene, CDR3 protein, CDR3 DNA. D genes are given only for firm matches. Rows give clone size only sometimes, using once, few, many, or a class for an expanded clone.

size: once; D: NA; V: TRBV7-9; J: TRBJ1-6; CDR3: CASSLSSAGAQQNSPLHF; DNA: TGTGCCAGCAGCTTAAGTAGCGCAGGGGCCCAGCAGAATTCACCCCTCCACTTT
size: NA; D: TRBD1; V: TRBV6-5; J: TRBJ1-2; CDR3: CASTDDRGLGYTF; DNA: TGTGCCAGCACCGACGACAGGGGGCTAGGCTACACCTTC
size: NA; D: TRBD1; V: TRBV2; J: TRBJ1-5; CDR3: CASSGTGGGLNQPQHF; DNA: TGTGCCAGCAGTGGGACAGGGGGCGGTTTAAATCAGCCCCAGCATTTT
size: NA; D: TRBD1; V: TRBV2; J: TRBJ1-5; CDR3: CASKEQGASNQPQHF; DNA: TGTGCCAGTAAAGAACAGGGGGCTAGCAATCAGCCCCAGCATTTT
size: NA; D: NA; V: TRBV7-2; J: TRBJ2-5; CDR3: CASRRGYQETQYF; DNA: TGTGCCAGCAGACGGGGGTACCAAGAGACCCAGTACTTC
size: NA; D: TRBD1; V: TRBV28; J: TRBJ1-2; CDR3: CASSLSDRGMGHTF; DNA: TGTGCCAGCAGTTTAAGTGACAGGGGGATGGGACACACCTTC
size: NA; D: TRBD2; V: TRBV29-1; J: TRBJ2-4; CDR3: CSVASLAGGAEYF; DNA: TGCAGCGTGGCTAGCCTCGCCGGGGGGGCCGAGTACTTC
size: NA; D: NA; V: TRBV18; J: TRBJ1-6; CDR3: CASSPEVRSYNSPLHF; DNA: TGTGCCAGCTCACCAGAGGTTCGCTCCTATAATTCACCCCTCCACTTT
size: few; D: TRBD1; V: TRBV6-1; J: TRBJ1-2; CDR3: CASNGDSYGYTF; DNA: TGTGCCAGCAACGGGGACAGCTATGGCTACACCTTC
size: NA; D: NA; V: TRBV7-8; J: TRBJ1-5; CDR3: CASSPRPQNSNQPQHF; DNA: TGTGCCAGCAGCCCAAGACCACAGAATAGCAATCAGCCCCAGCATTTT
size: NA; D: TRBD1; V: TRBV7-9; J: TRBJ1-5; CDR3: CASSPTGGAGNQPQHF; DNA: TGTGCCAGCAGCCCAACAGGGGGCGCGGGCAATCAGCCCCAGCATTTT
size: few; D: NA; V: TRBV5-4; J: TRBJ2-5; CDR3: CASSLVSETQYF; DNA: TGTGCCAGCAGCTTGGTATCTGAGACCCAGTACTTC
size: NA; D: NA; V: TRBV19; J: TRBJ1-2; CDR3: CASTTDGQNYGYTF; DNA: TGTGCCAGTACCACGGATGGGCAGAACTATGGCTACACCTTC
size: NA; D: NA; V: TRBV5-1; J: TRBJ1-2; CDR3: CASSFQGNYGYTF; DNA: TGCGCCAGCAGCTTTCAGGGTAACTATGGCTACACCTTC
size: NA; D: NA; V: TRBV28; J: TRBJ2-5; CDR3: CASKGETQYF; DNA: TGTGCCAGCAAGGGGGAGACCCAGTACTTC
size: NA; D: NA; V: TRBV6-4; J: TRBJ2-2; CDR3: CASSDREDGELFF; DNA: TGTGCCAGCAGCGACAGGGAGGACGGGGAGCTGTTTTTT
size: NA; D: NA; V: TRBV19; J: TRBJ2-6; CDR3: CASSPLGANVLTF; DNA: TGTGCCAGTAGCCCTTTAGGGGCCAACGTCCTGACTTTC
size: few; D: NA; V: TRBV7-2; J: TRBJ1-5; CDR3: CASSIRGQQPQHF; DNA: TGTGCCAGCAGTATCAGGGGACAACAGCCCCAGCATTTT
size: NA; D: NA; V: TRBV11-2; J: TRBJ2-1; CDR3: CASSPGSLSYNEQFF; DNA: TGTGCCAGCAGCCCCGGGTCTCTTTCCTACAATGAGCAGTTCTTC
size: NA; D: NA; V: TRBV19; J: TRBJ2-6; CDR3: CASRLEGANVLTF; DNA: TGTGCCAGTAGACTTGAGGGGGCCAACGTCCTGACTTTC
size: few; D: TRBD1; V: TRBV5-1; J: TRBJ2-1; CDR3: CASSLGQGQFF; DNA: TGCGCCAGCAGCTTAGGACAGGGGCAGTTCTTC
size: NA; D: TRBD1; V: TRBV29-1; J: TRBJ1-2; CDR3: CSVATGAGGYGYTF; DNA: TGCAGCGTAGCAACAGGGGCTGGGGGCTATGGCTACACCTTC
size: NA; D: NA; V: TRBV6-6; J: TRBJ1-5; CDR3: CASSYQGPQPQHF; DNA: TGTGCCAGCAGTTACCAGGGGCCCCAGCCCCAGCATTTT
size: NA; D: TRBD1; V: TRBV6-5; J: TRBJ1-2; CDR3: CASSRPTGDYGYTF; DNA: TGTGCCAGCAGCCGACCGACAGGGGATTATGGCTACACCTTC
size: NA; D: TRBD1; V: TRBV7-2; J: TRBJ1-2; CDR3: CASSLAGGGGANYGYTF; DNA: TGTGCCAGCAGCTTAGCAGGGGGCGGAGGTGCTAACTATGGCTACACCTTC
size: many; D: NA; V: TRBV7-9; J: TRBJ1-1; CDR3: CASFPMNTEAFF; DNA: TGTGCCAGCTTCCCCATGAACACTGAAGCTTTCTTT
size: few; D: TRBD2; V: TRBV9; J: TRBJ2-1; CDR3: CASSFEGGGYNEQFF; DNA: TGTGCCAGCAGCTTTGAGGGCGGGGGCTACAATGAGCAGTTCTTC
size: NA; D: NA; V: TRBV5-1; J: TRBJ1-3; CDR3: CASSRDSGNTIYF; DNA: TGCGCCAGCAGCCGGGACTCTGGAAACACCATATATTTT
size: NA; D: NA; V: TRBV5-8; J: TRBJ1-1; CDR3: CASSLPSWTTNTEAFF; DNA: TGTGCCAGCAGCTTGCCCAGCTGGACAACGAACACTGAAGCTTTCTTT
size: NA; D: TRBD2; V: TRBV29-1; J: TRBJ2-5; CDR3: CSVETSGGSHQETQYF; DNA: TGCAGCGTTGAGACTAGCGGGGGCTCCCACCAAGAGACCCAGTACTTC
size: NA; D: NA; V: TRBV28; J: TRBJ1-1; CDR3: CASSITGGSFEAFF; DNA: TGTGCCAGCAGTATTACGGGGGGGTCATTTGAAGCTTTCTTT
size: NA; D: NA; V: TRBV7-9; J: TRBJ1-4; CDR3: CASTFRVEEKLFF; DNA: TGTGCCAGCACCTTCCGGGTTGAGGAAAAACTGTTTTTT
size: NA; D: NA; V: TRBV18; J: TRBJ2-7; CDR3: CASSRNQGNDEQYF; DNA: TGTGCCAGCTCTCGAAATCAGGGGAATGACGAGCAGTACTTC
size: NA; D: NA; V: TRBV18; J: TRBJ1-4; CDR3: CASSPNGNEKLFF; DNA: TGTGCCAGCTCACCAAACGGGAATGAAAAACTGTTTTTT
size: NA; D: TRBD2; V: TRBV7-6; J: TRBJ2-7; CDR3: CASSPLAGGLEQYF; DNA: TGTGCCAGCAGCCCCCTAGCGGGGGGGCTTGAGCAGTACTTC
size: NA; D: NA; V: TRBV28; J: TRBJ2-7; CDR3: CASSSGGGDTYEQYF; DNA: TGTGCCAGCAGTTCCGGTGGCGGGGATACCTACGAGCAGTACTTC
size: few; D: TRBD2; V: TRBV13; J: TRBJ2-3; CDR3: CASSRGLAGGRTDTQYF; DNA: TGTGCCAGCAGTAGGGGACTAGCGGGGGGGAGAACAGATACGCAGTATTTT
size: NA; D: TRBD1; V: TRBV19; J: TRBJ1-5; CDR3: CASSMGDRGPNQPQHF; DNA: TGTGCCAGTAGTATGGGGGACAGGGGGCCCAATCAGCCCCAGCATTTT
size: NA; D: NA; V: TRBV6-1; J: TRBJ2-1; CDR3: CASTPGDEQFF; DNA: TGTGCCAGCACCCCCGGGGATGAGCAGTTCTTC